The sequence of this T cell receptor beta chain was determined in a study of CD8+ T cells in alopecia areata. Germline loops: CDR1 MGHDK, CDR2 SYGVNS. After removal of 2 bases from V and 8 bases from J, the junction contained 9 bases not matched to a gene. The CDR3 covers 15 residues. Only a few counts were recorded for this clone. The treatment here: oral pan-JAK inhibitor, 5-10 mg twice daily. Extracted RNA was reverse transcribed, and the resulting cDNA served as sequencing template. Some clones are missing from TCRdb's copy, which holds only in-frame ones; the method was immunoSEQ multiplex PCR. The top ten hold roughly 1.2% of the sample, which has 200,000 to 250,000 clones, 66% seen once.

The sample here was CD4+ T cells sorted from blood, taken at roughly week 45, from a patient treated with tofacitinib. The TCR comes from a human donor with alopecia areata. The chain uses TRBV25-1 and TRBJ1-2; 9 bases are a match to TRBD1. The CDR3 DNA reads TGTGCCAGCAGTGAAACAGGGGGCGTCTTAGGAGGCTACACCTTC. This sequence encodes CASSETGGVLGGYTF.